Listed below are T cell receptor beta chains from one sample, sequenced in a study of CD8+CD57+ T cells in acquired aplastic anemia. In TCRdb, the reads were re-called with MiXCR into one record per CDR3 protein. The sample has about 130,000 distinct CDR3 sequences; less than 45% are singletons. The sequenced sample was sorted CD4+, CD8+, or CD8+CD57+ T cells (not recorded which) from PBMCs. The receptors shown here come from a human donor in good health, serving as a control. Each CDR3 is given with its conserved first and last residue. Fields, in order: CDR3 protein, CDR3 DNA, J gene, D gene, clone size, V gene. The D gene is left open where the match is weak. Expanded clones get a size class; other rows say once, few or many, or leave the size out.

CDR3: CASSLASNSPLHF
DNA: TGTGCCAGCAGCTTAGCCTCCAATTCACCCCTCCACTTT
J: TRBJ1-6
D: NA
size: many
V: TRBV7-9

CDR3: CVSSSAGGRYNEQFF
DNA: TGTGTCAGCAGCTCCGCCGGGGGGCGTTACAATGAGCAGTTCTTC
J: TRBJ2-1
D: NA
size: NA
V: TRBV7-3

CDR3: CASVGGAGSNQPQHF
DNA: TGTGCCAGCGTCGGCGGGGCGGGGAGCAATCAGCCCCAGCATTTT
J: TRBJ1-5
D: NA
size: NA
V: TRBV11-1

CDR3: CASSLRPAGDGETQYF
DNA: TGTGCCAGCAGCTTGAGGCCCGCGGGGGACGGGGAGACCCAGTACTTC
J: TRBJ2-5
D: TRBD2
size: many
V: TRBV7-6

CDR3: CSASGTGTWDIYGYTF
DNA: TGCAGTGCTAGCGGAACCGGGACTTGGGATATCTATGGCTACACCTTC
J: TRBJ1-2
D: NA
size: NA
V: TRBV20-1

CDR3: CASWGSGDNEQFF
DNA: TGTGCCAGCTGGGGTAGCGGGGACAATGAGCAGTTCTTC
J: TRBJ2-1
D: TRBD2
size: many
V: TRBV12-3/TRBV12-4

CDR3: CASTRGDGYTF
DNA: TGTGCCAGCACCAGGGGGGATGGCTACACCTTC
J: TRBJ1-2
D: TRBD1
size: many
V: TRBV2

CDR3: CSVGINRGTQYF
DNA: TGCAGCGTTGGAATCAATCGGGGGACCCAGTACTTC
J: TRBJ2-5
D: NA
size: NA
V: TRBV29-1

CDR3: CAISGDGSSGTNVLTF
DNA: TGTGCCATCAGCGGGGACGGTAGCTCCGGGACCAACGTCCTGACTTTC
J: TRBJ2-6
D: NA
size: NA
V: TRBV10-3

CDR3: CASTKTSHAEQFF
DNA: TGTGCCAGTACAAAAACTAGTCATGCTGAGCAGTTCTTC
J: TRBJ2-1
D: NA
size: many
V: TRBV19

CDR3: CASMGGQGGQPQHF
DNA: TGTGCCAGTATGGGAGGACAGGGGGGTCAGCCCCAGCATTTT
J: TRBJ1-5
D: TRBD1
size: many
V: TRBV19

CDR3: CASSWDGTANYGYTF
DNA: TGTGCCAGCAGTTGGGACGGGACAGCTAACTATGGCTACACCTTC
J: TRBJ1-2
D: TRBD1
size: NA
V: TRBV7-2

CDR3: CSAERTAGGYTF
DNA: TGCAGTGCCGAGAGGACAGCAGGTGGCTACACCTTC
J: TRBJ1-2
D: NA
size: NA
V: TRBV20-1

CDR3: CASSKHQGGTEAFF
DNA: TGTGCCAGCAGCAAGCATCAGGGAGGCACTGAAGCTTTCTTT
J: TRBJ1-1
D: NA
size: many
V: TRBV7-9

CDR3: CASSRGQGGYEQYF
DNA: TGTGCCAGCAGCCGGGGACAGGGTGGCTACGAGCAGTACTTC
J: TRBJ2-7
D: TRBD1
size: NA
V: TRBV7-8

CDR3: CSVHRGRENTIYF
DNA: TGCAGCGTTCACAGGGGGCGAGAAAACACCATATATTTT
J: TRBJ1-3
D: TRBD1
size: NA
V: TRBV29-1

CDR3: CPLWDWTVPEQYNEQFF
DNA: TGTCCGCTTTGGGATTGGACAGTACCCGAGCAGTACAATGAGCAGTTCTTC
J: TRBJ2-1
D: NA
size: NA
V: TRBV25-1

CDR3: CATADRGQGPQHF
DNA: TGTGCCACCGCGGACAGGGGGCAGGGGCCCCAGCATTTT
J: TRBJ1-5
D: TRBD1
size: few
V: TRBV6-1

CDR3: CAISLGGGSDTEAF
DNA: TGTGCCATCAGCCTTGGGGGGGGCAGCGACACTGAAGCTTTC
J: TRBJ2-6
D: NA
size: NA
V: TRBV10-3

CDR3: CTCSIAGATNEKLFF
DNA: TGTACCTGTAGTATAGCGGGAGCAACTAATGAAAAACTGTTTTTT
J: TRBJ1-4
D: NA
size: once
V: TRBV19